This record looks at one T cell receptor beta chain sequence and its context. Antigen: not known. Germline assignment: CDR1 SGHTA and CDR2 FQGTGA. V was trimmed by 2 bases and J by 3 bases, leaving 12 bases between them. This CDR3 is built from 15 residues. The PCR employed 60 Vbeta primers together with 13 Jbeta primers. Profiling relied on immunoSEQ multiplex PCR, and the TCRdb table lists in-frame clones only, not all of them. This sample yields 95,000 to 100,000 clones, of which about 85% are seen a single time; about 4.3% belongs to the top ten. The entry originates in a study of cytomegalovirus exposure and HLA in healthy donors. General observations from the study: Further analysis, carried out later, found HLA-associated TCR beta chains more clonally expanded than equally common other chains. CMV serostatus was the only recorded immune exposure for donors. Cytomegalovirus status was reportedly diagnosed by the classifier with high sensitivity and specificity. Within the data, a cluster of highly shared sequence variants was likely a sequencing artifact.

The chain couples TRBV7-3 to TRBJ2-3; D possibly corresponds to TRBD1 (6 bases). The sequence came from a man aged 25-45 years in good health and CMV-seronegative. Sequenced: PBMCs. The CDR3: CASSLRQGRTDTQYF. CDR3 DNA sequence: TGTGCCAGCAGCTTACGCCAGGGGAGAACAGATACGCAGTATTTT.